This TCR beta chain was documented in a study of T cells in localized non-small cell lung cancer. Study-level points and caveats: An association was observed between higher blood T cell density and longer overall survival.

Profiled with immunoSEQ multiplex PCR; TCRdb holds only in-frame clones, not every one. The sample has around 11,000 clones, roughly 27% seen once; the top ten hold 5.2%. Germline V CDR1 and CDR2: GTSNPN, SVGIG (reference sequence). This CDR3 is built from 11 residues. Between the trimmed V and J ends, which lost 1 base and 9 bases, there was a span of 9 bases. As for this clone: As yet, its antigen is unknown.

This chain links TRBV30 with TRBJ1-1, with D unclear. This material consisted of lung tumor tissue, taken before any cancer treatment. This receptor was identified in a man aged 35 to 69 with stage I lung adenocarcinoma. CDR3 DNA sequence: TGTGCCTGGAGTGGAGTTACTAAAGCTTTCTTT. Its translation: CAWSGVTKAFF.